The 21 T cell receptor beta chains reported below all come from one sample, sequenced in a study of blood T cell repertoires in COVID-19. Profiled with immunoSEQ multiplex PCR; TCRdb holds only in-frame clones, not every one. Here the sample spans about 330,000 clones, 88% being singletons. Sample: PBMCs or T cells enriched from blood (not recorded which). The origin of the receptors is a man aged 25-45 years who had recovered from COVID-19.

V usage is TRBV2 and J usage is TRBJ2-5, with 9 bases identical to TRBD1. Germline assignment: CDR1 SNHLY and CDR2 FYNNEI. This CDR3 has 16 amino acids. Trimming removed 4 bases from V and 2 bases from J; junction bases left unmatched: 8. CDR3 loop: CASSAGTGSKQETQYF. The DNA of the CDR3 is TGTGCCAGCAGTGCCGGGACAGGGTCCAAACAAGAGACCCAGTACTTC.

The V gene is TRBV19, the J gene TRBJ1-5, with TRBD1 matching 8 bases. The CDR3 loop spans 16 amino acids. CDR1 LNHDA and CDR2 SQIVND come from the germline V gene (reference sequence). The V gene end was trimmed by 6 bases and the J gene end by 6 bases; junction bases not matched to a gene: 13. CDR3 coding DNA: TGTGCCAGTAGCGCTAGTGACAGGGGAGGAATTCAGCCCCAGCATTTT. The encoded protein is CASSASDRGGIQPQHF.

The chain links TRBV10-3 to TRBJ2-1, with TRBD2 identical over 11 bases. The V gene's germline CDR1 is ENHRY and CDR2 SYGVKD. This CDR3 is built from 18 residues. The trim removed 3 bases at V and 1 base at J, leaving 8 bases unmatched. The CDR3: CAISERASGGFSYNEQFF. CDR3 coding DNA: TGTGCCATCAGTGAACGGGCTAGCGGGGGGTTTTCCTACAATGAGCAGTTCTTC.

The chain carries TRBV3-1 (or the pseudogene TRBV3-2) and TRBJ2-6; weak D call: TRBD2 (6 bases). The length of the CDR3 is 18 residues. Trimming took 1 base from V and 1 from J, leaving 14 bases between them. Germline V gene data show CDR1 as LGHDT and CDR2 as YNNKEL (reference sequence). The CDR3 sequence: CASSQAWRGRSGANVLTF. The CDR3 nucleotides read TGTGCCAGCAGCCAAGCTTGGAGAGGGAGGTCTGGGGCCAACGTCCTGACTTTC.

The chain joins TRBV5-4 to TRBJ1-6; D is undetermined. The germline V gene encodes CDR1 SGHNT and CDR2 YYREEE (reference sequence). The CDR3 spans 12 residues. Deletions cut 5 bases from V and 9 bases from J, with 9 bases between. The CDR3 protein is CASRREGSPLHF. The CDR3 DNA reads TGTGCCAGCAGGAGGGAGGGTTCACCCCTCCACTTT.

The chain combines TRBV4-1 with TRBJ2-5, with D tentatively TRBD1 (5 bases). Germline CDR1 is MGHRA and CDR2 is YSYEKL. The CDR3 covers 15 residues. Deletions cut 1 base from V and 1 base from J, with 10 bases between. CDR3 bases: TGCGCCAGCAGCCAAGGGGCAGGGCGCCAAGAGACCCAGTACTTC. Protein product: CASSQGAGRQETQYF.

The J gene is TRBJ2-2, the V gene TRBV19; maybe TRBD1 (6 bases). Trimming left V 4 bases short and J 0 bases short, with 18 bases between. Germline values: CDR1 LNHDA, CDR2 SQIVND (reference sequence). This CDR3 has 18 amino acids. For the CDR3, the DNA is TGTGCCAGTAGTACCATCGACACAGGGAGCTCGAACACCGGGGAGCTGTTTTTT. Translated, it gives CASSTIDTGSSNTGELFF.

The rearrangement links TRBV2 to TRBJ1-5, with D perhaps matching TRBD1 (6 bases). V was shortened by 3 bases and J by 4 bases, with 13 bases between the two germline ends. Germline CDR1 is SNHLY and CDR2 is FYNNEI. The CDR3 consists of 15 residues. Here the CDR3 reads CASSELGQSNQPQHF. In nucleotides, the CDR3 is TGTGCCAGCAGTGAGCTAGGACAGAGTAATCAGCCCCAGCATTTT.

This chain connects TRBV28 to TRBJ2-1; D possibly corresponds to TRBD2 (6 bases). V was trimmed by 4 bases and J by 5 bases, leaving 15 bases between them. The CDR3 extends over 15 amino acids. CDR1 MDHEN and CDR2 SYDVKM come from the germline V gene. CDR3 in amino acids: CASSSLGTQNNEQFF. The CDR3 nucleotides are TGTGCCAGCAGTTCCCTAGGGACTCAAAACAATGAGCAGTTCTTC.

CDR3 region: CASSQEWGLLPYGYTF. The CDR3 bases are TGCGCCAGCAGCCAAGAATGGGGGCTCCTGCCCTATGGCTACACCTTC. The rearrangement joins TRBV4-1 to TRBJ1-2, with D possibly TRBD1 on 6 matching bases. V shed 0 bases and J shed 4 bases, with 15 bases lying between them. This CDR3 region has 16 residues. Germline values: CDR1 MGHRA, CDR2 YSYEKL.

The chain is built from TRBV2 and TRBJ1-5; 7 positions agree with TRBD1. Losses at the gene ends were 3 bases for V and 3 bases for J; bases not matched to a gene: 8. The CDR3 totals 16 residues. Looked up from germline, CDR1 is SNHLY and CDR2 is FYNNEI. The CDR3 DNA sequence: TGTGCCAGCAGTGATAGGGCAGGGGGGACCAATCAGCCCCAGCATTTT. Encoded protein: CASSDRAGGTNQPQHF.

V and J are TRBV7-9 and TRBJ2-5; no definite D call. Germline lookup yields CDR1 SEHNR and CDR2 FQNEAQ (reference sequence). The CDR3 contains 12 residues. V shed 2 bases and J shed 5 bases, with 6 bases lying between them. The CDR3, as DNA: TGTGCCAGCAGCTTACTAAAGGAGACCCAGTACTTC. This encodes CASSLLKETQYF.

The CDR3 sequence: CASSLKTGASYEQYF. Written as DNA, the CDR3 is TGTGCCAGCAGCCTCAAGACAGGGGCAAGCTACGAGCAGTACTTC. The V call is TRBV14, the J call TRBJ2-7; 8 bases agree with TRBD1. The CDR3 sequence is 15 residues long. Per germline, CDR1 SGHDN and CDR2 FVKESK. The trim removed 4 bases at V and 3 bases at J, leaving 8 bases unmatched.

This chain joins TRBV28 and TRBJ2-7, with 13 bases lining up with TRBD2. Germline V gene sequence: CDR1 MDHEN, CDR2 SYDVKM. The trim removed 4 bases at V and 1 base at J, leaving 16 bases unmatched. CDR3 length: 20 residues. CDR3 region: CASSSPYRTSGGVGSYEQYF. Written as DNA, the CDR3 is TGTGCCAGCAGTTCCCCATACCGCACTAGCGGGGGGGTCGGTTCCTACGAGCAGTACTTC.

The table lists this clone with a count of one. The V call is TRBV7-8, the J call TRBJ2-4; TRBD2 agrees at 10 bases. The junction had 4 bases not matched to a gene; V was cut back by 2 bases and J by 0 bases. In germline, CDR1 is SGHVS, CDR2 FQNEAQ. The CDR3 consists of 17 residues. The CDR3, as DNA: TGTGCCAGCAGCTTATTACTAGCGGGACTAGCCAAAAACATTCAGTACTTC. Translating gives CASSLLLAGLAKNIQYF.

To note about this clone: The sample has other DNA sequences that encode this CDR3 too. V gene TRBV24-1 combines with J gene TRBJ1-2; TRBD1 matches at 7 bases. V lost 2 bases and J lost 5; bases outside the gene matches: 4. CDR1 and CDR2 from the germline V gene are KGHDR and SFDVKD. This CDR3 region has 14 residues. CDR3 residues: CATSDSLTGYGYTF. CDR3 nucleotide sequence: TGTGCCACCAGTGATTCGTTGACAGGGTATGGCTACACCTTC.

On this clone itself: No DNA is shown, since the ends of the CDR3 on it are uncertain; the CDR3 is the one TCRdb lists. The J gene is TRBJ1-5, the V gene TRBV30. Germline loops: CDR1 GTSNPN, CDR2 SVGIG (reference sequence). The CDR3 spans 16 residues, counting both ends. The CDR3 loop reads CAWSVFGSGNVQPQHF.

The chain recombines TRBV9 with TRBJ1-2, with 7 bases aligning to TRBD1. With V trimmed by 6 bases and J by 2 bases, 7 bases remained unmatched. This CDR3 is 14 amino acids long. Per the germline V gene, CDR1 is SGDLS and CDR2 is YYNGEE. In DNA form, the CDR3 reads TGTGCCAGCAACCCTGCAGGGGGAAACTATGGCTACACCTTC. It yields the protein CASNPAGGNYGYTF.

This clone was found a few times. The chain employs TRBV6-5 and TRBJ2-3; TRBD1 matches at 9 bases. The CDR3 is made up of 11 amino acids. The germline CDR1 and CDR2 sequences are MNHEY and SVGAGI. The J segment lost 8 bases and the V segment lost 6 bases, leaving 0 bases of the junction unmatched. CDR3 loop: CASRDRGTQYF. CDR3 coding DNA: TGTGCCAGCAGGGACAGGGGTACGCAGTATTTT.

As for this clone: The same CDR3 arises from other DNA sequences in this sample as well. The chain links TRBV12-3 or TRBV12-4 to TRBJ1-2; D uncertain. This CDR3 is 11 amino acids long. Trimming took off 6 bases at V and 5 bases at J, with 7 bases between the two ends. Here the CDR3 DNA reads TGTGCCAGCAGCCCAGGTTATGGCTACACCTTC. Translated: CASSPGYGYTF.

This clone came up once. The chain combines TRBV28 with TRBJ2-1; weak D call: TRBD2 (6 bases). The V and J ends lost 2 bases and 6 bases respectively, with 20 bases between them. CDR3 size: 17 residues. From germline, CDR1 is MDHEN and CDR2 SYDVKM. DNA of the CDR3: TGTGCCAGCAGTTTAGTTTTAGAGCGCCCGGAGGGCAATGAGCAGTTCTTC. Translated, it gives CASSLVLERPEGNEQFF.